This entry features one T cell receptor beta chain sequence. What it recognizes is unknown. PCR employed 60 Vbeta and 13 Jbeta primers. The method was immunoSEQ multiplex PCR; TCRdb's version includes in-frame clones alone and lacks a portion of them. The table has 150,000 to 200,000 clones, 80% seen once. These data come from a study of cytomegalovirus exposure and HLA in healthy donors. Study outcomes and limitations: Based on reports, TCR beta sequences accurately predicted HLA-A and HLA-B alleles for most subjects. Across donors, sequencing depth was assumed by presence/absence analyses to be roughly uniform. According to the study, roughly 180 TCR beta chains were cytomegalovirus-associated.

Per the germline V gene, CDR1 is SGHTA and CDR2 is FQGTGA. The CDR3 contains 15 residues. V lost 1 base to trimming and J lost 1 base, with 10 bases between them. The sequencing sample was made of PBMCs. The genes are TRBV7-3 and TRBJ1-1; D not resolved. This receptor was obtained from a young man in good health and CMV-seropositive. The CDR3 region has the DNA TGTGCCAGCAGCTTAAACGGGTATGAGAACACTGAAGCTTTCTTT. The encoded protein is CASSLNGYENTEAFF.